This T cell receptor (beta chain) comes out of a study of beta chain features in type 1 diabetes. Whole-study context: On cell yields, gender and age, patients and healthy donors were similar. Study outcomes and limitations: Healthy donors had naive, central memory and Treg TCRB repertoires that appeared less similar than those seen among patients. Possibly, sequencing cDNA over-represented cells that had high TCR expression levels.

The isolated RNA, all of it, was reverse transcribed, so expressed TCRB transcripts were what got sequenced. TCRdb's table, derived via immunoSEQ multiplex PCR, lists solely in-frame clones and lacks some. The table records approximately 170,000 clones, just over 9% of them present only once. CD4+ naive, central memory, regulatory and stem cell-like memory subsets were isolated by sorting on CD45RO/CCR7/CD25/CD127/CD95/CD27. The table lists this clone with a few counts. The target antigen is unknown. This clonotype was sampled from a woman aged 18-35 years in good health. The sample taken for sequencing was central memory CD4+ T cells from blood.

The CDR3, as DNA: TGTGCCAGCAGCCCGGGGGAATTGGACTCCTACGAGCAGTACTTC. Residues: CASSPGELDSYEQYF. The V gene is TRBV9, the J gene TRBJ2-7; D is possibly TRBD2 (6 bases). CDR1 and CDR2 from the germline V gene are SGDLS and YYNGEE. The V gene lost 4 bases and the J gene lost 0 bases, with 14 bases spanning the gap. This CDR3 region has 15 residues. The variable domain in full, with the rest retrieved from reference TRBV9 and TRBJ2-7, is DSGVTQTPKHLITATGQRVTLRCSPRSGDLSVYWYQQSLDQGLQFLIQYYNGEERAKGNILERFSAQQFPDLHSELNLSSLELGDSALYFCASSPGELDSYEQYFGPGTRLTVT.